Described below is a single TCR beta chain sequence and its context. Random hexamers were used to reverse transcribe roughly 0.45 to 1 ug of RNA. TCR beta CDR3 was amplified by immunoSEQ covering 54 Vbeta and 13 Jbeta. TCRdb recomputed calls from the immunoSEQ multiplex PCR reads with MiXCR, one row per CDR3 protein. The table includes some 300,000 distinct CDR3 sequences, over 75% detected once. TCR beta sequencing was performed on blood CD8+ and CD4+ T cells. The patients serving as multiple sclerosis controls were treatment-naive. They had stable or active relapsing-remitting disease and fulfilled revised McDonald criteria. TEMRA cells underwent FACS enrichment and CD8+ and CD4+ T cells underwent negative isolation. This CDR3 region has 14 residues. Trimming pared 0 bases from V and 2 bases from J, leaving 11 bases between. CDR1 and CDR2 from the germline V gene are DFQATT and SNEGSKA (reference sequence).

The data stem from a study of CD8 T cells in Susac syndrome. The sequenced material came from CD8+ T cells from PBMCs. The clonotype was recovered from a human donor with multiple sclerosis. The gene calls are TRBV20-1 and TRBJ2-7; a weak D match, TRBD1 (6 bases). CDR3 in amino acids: CSAREQGKTYEQYF. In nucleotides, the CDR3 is TGCAGTGCTAGAGAACAGGGAAAAACCTACGAGCAGTACTTC.